The 25 T cell receptor beta chains given below trace back to one sample, sequenced in a study. TCRdb fed the RT-PCR reads into MiXCR, producing one record per CDR3 protein. The data show almost 700,000 distinct CDR3 sequences, more than 13% seen once. Sample: memory CD4+ T cells from blood. These receptors all stem from a female donor in good health, serving as a healthy control.

This clonotype was picked up a small number of times. This chain joins TRBV24-1 and TRBJ2-2; D tentatively reads TRBD1 or TRBD2 (5 bases each). Germline CDR1 and CDR2: KGHDR and SFDVKD. The V end was cut by 0 bases, the J end by 4 bases, with 20 bases between. The CDR3 contains 19 residues. The CDR3 region has the DNA TGTGCCACCAGTGATTTGACAGGAGGAGCCCCAATCATCACCGGGGAGCTGTTTTTT. Translating gives CATSDLTGGAPIITGELFF.

V gene TRBV29-1 combines with J gene TRBJ1-1; D is unresolved. There are 14 residues in the CDR3. Looked up from germline, CDR1 is SQVTM and CDR2 is ANQGSEA. Trimming shortened V by 6 bases and J by 0 bases, and 14 bases separated the two germline ends. Written as DNA, the CDR3 is TGCAGCGTAATTGAAGCCGGGGTGAACACTGAAGCTTTCTTT. Translated, it gives CSVIEAGVNTEAFF.

This clonotype was observed many times. The chain uses TRBV12-3 or TRBV12-4 and TRBJ2-3; D might be TRBD1 (5 bases). V dropped 4 bases and J dropped 4 bases, with 9 bases sitting between them. This CDR3 contains 13 residues. The CDR3 protein is CASSSQGADTQYF. CDR3 coding DNA: TGTGCCAGCAGTTCCCAGGGCGCAGATACGCAGTATTTT.

This clonotype was counted only a few times. Compared with germline, one end of the junction differs, possibly owing to a read error. V and J are TRBV7-2 and TRBJ2-1; 11 bases are shared with TRBD2. Germline loops: CDR1 SGHTA, CDR2 FQGNSA. The CDR3 loop spans 16 amino acids. As DNA, the CDR3 is TGTGCCAGCACCTTAGCGGGACTAGCGGAGAACAATGAGCAGTTCTTC. Its protein is CASTLAGLAENNEQFF.

In this sample, this clonotype turned up many times. V gene TRBV12-3 or TRBV12-4 combines with J gene TRBJ2-4; D perhaps matches TRBD2 (5 bases). V gave up 0 bases and J gave up 8 bases, with 8 bases separating them. This CDR3 has 13 amino acids. The CDR3 reads CASSLAGGYIQYF. The CDR3, as DNA: TGTGCCAGCAGTTTAGCGGGCGGGTACATTCAGTACTTC.

The chain has TRBV20-1 and TRBJ2-2, with a possible D match to TRBD1 (5 bases). V lost 3 bases, J lost 3 bases, and 14 bases lay in between. Germline lookup yields CDR1 DFQATT and CDR2 SNEGSKA (reference sequence). The CDR3 is 15 residues long. CDR3 residues: CSARVTRVHTGELFF. The CDR3 DNA follows: TGCAGTGCTAGGGTTACCAGGGTTCACACCGGGGAGCTGTTTTTT.

This clonotype was recorded a few times. This chain joins TRBV6-5 and TRBJ1-4; possibly TRBD1 for D (6 bases). V was trimmed by 0 bases and J by 7 bases, leaving 12 bases between them. The CDR3 loop spans 15 amino acids. CDR1 is MNHEY and CDR2 is SVGAGI in the germline V gene. CDR3 in DNA: TGTGCCAGCAGTTACTCTGGGGGGCGGGGTGAAAAACTGTTTTTT. Its protein product is CASSYSGGRGEKLFF.

CDR3 nucleotide sequence: TGTGCCAGCAGCCCCGGACAGGCCTGGACTAATGAAAAACTGTTTTTT. It is translated as CASSPGQAWTNEKLFF. The genes are TRBV5-5 and TRBJ1-4; 7 bases line up with TRBD1. Germline V CDR1 and CDR2: SGHKS, YYEKEE (reference sequence). The CDR3 consists of 16 residues. Trimming at V came to 4 bases and at J to 2 bases, leaving 8 bases not matched to a gene.

There are many counts of this clonotype. This chain uses TRBV6-1 with TRBJ2-5; perhaps TRBD1 as D (6 bases). With 2 bases removed from V and 2 bases from J, the gap between germline ends came to 15 bases. This CDR3 region has 16 residues. Germline V gives CDR1 MNHNS, CDR2 SASEGT. The CDR3 nucleotides read TGTGCCAGCAGTGAAAGGATGCGACAGGAACAAGAGACCCAGTACTTC. It is translated as CASSERMRQEQETQYF.

The chain combines TRBV10-1 with TRBJ2-1; possibly TRBD1 for D (5 bases). The CDR3 covers 14 residues. Trimming left V 5 bases short and J 5 bases short, with 13 bases between. Germline V gives CDR1 WNHNN, CDR2 SYGVQD (reference sequence). The CDR3 loop is CASSRGNPNNEQFF. CDR3 DNA sequence: TGCGCCAGCAGTAGGGGAAATCCAAACAATGAGCAGTTCTTC.

This clonotype was recorded at least ten times. The chain combines TRBV12-3 or TRBV12-4 with TRBJ2-7; D remains unclear. V shed 5 bases and J shed 0 bases, with 11 bases lying between them. CDR3 size: 14 residues. The CDR3 region is CASSTNPASYEQYF. The CDR3 coding sequence is TGTGCCAGCAGTACTAACCCTGCCTCCTACGAGCAGTACTTC.

This clonotype has more than one count but fewer than ten. V usage is TRBV12-5 and J usage is TRBJ1-6, with 7 nucleotides matching TRBD1. The germline CDR1 and CDR2 sequences are LGHNT and FRNRAP. The CDR3 consists of 19 residues. The J segment lost 9 bases and the V segment lost 0 bases, leaving 17 bases of the junction unmatched. In nucleotides, the CDR3 is TGTGCTAGTGGTTTGGTACAGGTGACAGGGCTGGGGCATCGTTCACCCCTCCACTTT. Its protein product is CASGLVQVTGLGHRSPLHF.

The sample holds many counts of this clonotype. The rearrangement links TRBV7-9 to TRBJ1-5; D remains ambiguous. Deletions cut 8 bases from V and 0 bases from J, with 5 bases between. Germline values: CDR1 SEHNR, CDR2 FQNEAQ (reference sequence). The CDR3 has 12 amino acids. The CDR3 reads CASGNSNQPQHF. The CDR3 DNA follows: TGTGCCAGCGGCAATAGCAATCAGCCCCAGCATTTT.

The rearrangement uses TRBV14 and TRBJ2-5; D gene unclear. The germline gives CDR1 SGHDN, CDR2 FVKESK. The CDR3 has 14 amino acids. The V end lost 4 bases, the J end lost 7 bases, and 16 bases lay between the germline ends. The CDR3 spells CASSPRTPSGTQYF. DNA for the CDR3: TGTGCCAGCAGCCCCAGGACGCCCTCGGGGACCCAGTACTTC.

With respect to this clonotype: A much bigger clone sits one base away, suggesting this may be a read error. The chain carries TRBV29-1 and TRBJ2-1; D tentatively fits TRBD1 or TRBD2 (5 bases each). The CDR3 has 11 amino acids. Trimming took off 7 bases at V and 6 bases at J, with 10 bases between the two ends. The germline CDR1 and CDR2 sequences are SQVTM and ANQGSEA. Here the CDR3 reads CSAGTCNEQFF. The CDR3 DNA reads as TGCAGCGCCGGGACCTGCAATGAGCAGTTCTTC.

The CDR3 nucleotides are TGCAGTGAGCCGGGACAGGGTAATGGCTACACCTTC. Translated, it gives CSEPGQGNGYTF. The chain is built from TRBV20-1 and TRBJ1-2; 9 bases align to TRBD1. V lost 7 bases and J lost 6; bases outside the gene matches: 6. Germline values: CDR1 DFQATT, CDR2 SNEGSKA (reference sequence). This CDR3 is 12 amino acids long.

This clonotype has more than one count but fewer than ten. The J gene is TRBJ2-3, the V gene TRBV5-1; TRBD2 might be the D (6 bases). Germline-derived CDR1 and CDR2 are SGHRS and YFSETQ. The CDR3 runs 13 residues. Between the trimmed V and J ends, which lost 6 bases and 3 bases, there was a span of 11 bases. CDR3 sequence reads: CASNPGGTDTQYF. Here the CDR3 DNA reads TGCGCCAGCAACCCAGGAGGGACAGATACGCAGTATTTT.

The rearrangement links TRBV20-1 to TRBJ1-1; D might be TRBD1 (5 bases). The V gene lost 3 bases and the J gene lost 11 bases, with 13 bases spanning the gap. The CDR3 has 11 residues. Germline V gene data show CDR1 as DFQATT and CDR2 as SNEGSKA (reference sequence). CDR3 sequence: CSARVGLGAFF. The CDR3 nucleotides are TGCAGTGCTAGGGTGGGGCTGGGGGCTTTCTTT.

This clonotype came up many times. J is TRBJ1-4 and V is TRBV4-3; no definite D call. The germline V gene encodes CDR1 LGHNA and CDR2 YSLEER. Trimming left V 4 bases short and J 4 bases short, with 16 bases between. The CDR3 length is 16 residues. CDR3 loop: CASSPQPEAVNEKLFF. The CDR3 DNA reads TGCGCCAGCAGCCCACAGCCCGAGGCCGTTAATGAAAAACTGTTTTTT.

There are a few counts of this clonotype. V and J are TRBV20-1 and TRBJ2-2; 7 positions agree with TRBD2. V lost 6 bases to trimming and J lost 6 bases; unmatched junction nucleotides: 7. CDR1 and CDR2 (germline): DFQATT, SNEGSKA (reference sequence). The CDR3 is 13 residues long. The CDR3 region is CSAPGGGAGELFF. CDR3 bases: TGCAGTGCCCCTGGGGGGGGTGCCGGGGAGCTGTTTTTT.

This clonotype has more than one count but fewer than ten. In DNA, the CDR3 is TGCAGTGCTAGAGATTGGGGGATCTCCCAAGATCAGCCCCAGCATTTT. Translation gives CSARDWGISQDQPQHF. The rearrangement joins TRBV20-1 to TRBJ1-5; D might be TRBD1 (5 bases). CDR3 length: 16 amino acids. The V end was cut by 0 bases, the J end by 5 bases, with 17 bases between. Germline lookup yields CDR1 DFQATT and CDR2 SNEGSKA (reference sequence).

This clonotype was counted once. The chain employs TRBV11-2 and TRBJ1-4; TRBD1 is a possible D gene (6 bases). Germline V gene data show CDR1 as SGHAT and CDR2 as FQNNGV. The length of the CDR3 is 16 residues. The germline V and J ends were trimmed by 2 bases and 4 bases, with 14 bases remaining between them. The CDR3: CASSLSWTVLNEKLFF. The DNA for the CDR3 is TGTGCCAGCAGCTTAAGCTGGACAGTCCTTAATGAAAAACTGTTTTTT.

The chain combines TRBV20-1 with TRBJ2-1; TRBD2 might be the D (5 bases). The CDR3 is 12 amino acids. Germline-derived CDR1 and CDR2 are DFQATT and SNEGSKA (reference sequence). The ends were cut back, 5 bases at V and 9 bases at J, with 14 bases in the middle. The CDR3 loop is CSAPKSGVEQFF. CDR3 coding DNA: TGCAGTGCTCCTAAATCCGGGGTTGAGCAGTTCTTC.

This clonotype was recorded a few times. The chain has TRBV9 and TRBJ2-1; D possibly corresponds to TRBD2 (6 bases). The length of the CDR3 is 16 residues. The V and J ends lost 0 bases and 6 bases respectively, with 16 bases between them. CDR1 and CDR2 from the germline V gene are SGDLS and YYNGEE. In DNA, the CDR3 is TGTGCCAGCAGCGTAGGTGTTGGGACTGGACTCAATGAGCAGTTCTTC. It is translated as CASSVGVGTGLNEQFF.

This clonotype showed up many times. This rearrangement joins TRBV7-2 to TRBJ2-5; D not resolved. Germline V gene data show CDR1 as SGHTA and CDR2 as FQGNSA. V lost 2 bases and J lost 5, with 6 bases in between. The length of the CDR3 is 12 residues. CDR3 in amino acids: CASSLTPETQYF. In DNA, the CDR3 is TGTGCCAGCAGCTTAACTCCGGAGACCCAGTACTTC.